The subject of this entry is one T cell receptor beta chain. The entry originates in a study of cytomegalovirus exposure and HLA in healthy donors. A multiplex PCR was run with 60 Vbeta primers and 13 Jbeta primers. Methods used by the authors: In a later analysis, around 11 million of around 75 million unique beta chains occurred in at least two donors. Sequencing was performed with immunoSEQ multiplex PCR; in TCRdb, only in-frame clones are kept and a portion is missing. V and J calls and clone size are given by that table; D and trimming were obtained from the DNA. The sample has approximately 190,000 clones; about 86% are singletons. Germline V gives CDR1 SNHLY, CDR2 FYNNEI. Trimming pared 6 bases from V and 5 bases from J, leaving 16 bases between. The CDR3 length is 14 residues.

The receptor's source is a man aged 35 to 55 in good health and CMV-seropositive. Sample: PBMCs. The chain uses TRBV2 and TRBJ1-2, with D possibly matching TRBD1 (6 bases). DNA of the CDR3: TGTGCCAGCAGGTGGGGACAAGAAATGTATGGCTACACCTTC. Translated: CASRWGQEMYGYTF. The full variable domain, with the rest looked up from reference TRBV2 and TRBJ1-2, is EPEVTQTPSHQVTQMGQEVILRCVPISNHLYFYWYRQILGQKVEFLVSFYNNEISEKSEIFDDQFSVERPDGSNFTLKIRSTKLEDSAMYFCASRWGQEMYGYTFGSGTRLTVV.